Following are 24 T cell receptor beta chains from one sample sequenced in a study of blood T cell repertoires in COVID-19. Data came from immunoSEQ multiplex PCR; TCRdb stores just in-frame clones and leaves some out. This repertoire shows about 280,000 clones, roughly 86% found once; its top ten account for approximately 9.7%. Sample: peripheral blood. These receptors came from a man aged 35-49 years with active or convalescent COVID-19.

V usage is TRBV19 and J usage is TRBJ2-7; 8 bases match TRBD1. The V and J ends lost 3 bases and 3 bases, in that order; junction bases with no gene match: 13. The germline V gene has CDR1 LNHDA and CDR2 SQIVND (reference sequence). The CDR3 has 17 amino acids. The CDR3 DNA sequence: TGTGCCAGTAGTATGGTGGCCGCCACGGACAGGGACTACGAGCAGTACTTC. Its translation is CASSMVAATDRDYEQYF.

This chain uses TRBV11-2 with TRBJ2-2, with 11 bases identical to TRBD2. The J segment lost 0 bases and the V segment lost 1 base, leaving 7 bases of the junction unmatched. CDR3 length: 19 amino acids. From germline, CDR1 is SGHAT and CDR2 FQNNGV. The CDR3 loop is CASSLGTSGSLPNTGELFF. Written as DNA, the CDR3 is TGTGCCAGCAGCTTAGGCACTAGCGGGAGCCTTCCGAACACCGGGGAGCTGTTTTTT.

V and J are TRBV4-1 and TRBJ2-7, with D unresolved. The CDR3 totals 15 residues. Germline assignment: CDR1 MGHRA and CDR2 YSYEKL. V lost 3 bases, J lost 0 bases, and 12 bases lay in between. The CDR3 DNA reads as TGCGCCAGCAGCCACGGGTATCCTAGCTCCTACGAGCAGTACTTC. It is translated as CASSHGYPSSYEQYF.

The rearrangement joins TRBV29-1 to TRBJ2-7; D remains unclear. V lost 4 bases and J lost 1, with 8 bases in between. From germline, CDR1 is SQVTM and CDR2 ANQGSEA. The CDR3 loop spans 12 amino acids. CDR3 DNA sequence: TGCAGCGTTGTTTTCGAGTCCTACGAGCAGTACTTC. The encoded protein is CSVVFESYEQYF.

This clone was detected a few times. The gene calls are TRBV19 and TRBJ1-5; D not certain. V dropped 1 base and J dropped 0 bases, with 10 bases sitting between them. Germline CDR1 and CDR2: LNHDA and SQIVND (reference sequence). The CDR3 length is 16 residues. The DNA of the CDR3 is TGTGCCAGTAGTATAGGGCTCGGGAATAGCAATCAGCCCCAGCATTTT. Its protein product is CASSIGLGNSNQPQHF.

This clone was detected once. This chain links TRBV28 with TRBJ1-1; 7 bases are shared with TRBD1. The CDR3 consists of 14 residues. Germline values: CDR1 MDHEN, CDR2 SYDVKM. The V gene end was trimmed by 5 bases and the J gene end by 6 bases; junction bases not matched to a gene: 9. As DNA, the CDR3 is TGTGCCAGCAGTCCCCAGACAGGGATGGCTGAAGCTTTCTTT. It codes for CASSPQTGMAEAFF.

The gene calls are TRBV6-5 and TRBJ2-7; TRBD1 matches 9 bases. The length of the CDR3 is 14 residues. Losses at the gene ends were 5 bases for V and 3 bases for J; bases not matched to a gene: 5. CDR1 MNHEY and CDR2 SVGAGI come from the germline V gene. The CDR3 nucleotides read TGTGCCAGCAGTCCGGGACAGGGAGTCTACGAGCAGTACTTC. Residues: CASSPGQGVYEQYF.

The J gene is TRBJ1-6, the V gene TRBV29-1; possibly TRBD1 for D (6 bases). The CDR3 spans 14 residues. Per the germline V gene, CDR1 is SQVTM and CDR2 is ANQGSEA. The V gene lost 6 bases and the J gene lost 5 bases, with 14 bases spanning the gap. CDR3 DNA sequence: TGCAGCGTGGGGGGGGCCCGCAATAATTCACCCCTCCACTTT. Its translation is CSVGGARNNSPLHF.

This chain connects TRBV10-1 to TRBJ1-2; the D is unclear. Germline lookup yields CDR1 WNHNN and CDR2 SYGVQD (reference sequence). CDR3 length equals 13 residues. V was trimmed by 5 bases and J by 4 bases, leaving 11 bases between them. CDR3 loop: CASSPDTIYGYTF. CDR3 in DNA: TGCGCCAGCAGTCCCGACACGATCTATGGCTACACCTTC.

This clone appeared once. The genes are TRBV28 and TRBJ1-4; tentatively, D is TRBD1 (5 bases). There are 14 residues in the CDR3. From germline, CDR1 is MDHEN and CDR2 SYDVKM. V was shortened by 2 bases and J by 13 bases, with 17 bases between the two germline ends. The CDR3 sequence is CASSLGRGDEGLFF. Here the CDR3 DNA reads TGTGCCAGCAGTTTAGGGCGGGGGGATGAGGGACTGTTTTTT.

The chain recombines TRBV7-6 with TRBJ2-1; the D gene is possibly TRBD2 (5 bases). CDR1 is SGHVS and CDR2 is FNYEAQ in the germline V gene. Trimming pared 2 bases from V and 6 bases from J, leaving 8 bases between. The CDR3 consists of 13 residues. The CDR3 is CASSLTSSNEQFF. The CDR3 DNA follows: TGTGCCAGCAGCTTAACTAGTTCCAATGAGCAGTTCTTC.

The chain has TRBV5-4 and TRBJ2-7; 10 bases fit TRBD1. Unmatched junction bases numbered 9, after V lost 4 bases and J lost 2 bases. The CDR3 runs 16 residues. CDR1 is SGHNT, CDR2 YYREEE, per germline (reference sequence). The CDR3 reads CASSGDLGQGTYEQYF. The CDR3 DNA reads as TGTGCCAGCAGCGGAGATTTGGGACAGGGGACCTACGAGCAGTACTTC. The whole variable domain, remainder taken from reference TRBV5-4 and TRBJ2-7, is ETGVTQSPTHLIKTRGQQVTLRCSSQSGHNTVSWYQQALGQGPQFIFQYYREEENGRGNFPPRFSGLQFPNYSSELNVNALELDDSALYLCASSGDLGQGTYEQYFGPGTRLTVT.

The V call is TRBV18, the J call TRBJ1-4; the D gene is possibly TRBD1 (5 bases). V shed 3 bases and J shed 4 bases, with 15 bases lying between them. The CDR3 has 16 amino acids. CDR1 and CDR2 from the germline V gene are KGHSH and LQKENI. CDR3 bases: TGTGCCAGCTCACCCTTCGACAGAGGCCTTAATGAAAAACTGTTTTTT. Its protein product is CASSPFDRGLNEKLFF.

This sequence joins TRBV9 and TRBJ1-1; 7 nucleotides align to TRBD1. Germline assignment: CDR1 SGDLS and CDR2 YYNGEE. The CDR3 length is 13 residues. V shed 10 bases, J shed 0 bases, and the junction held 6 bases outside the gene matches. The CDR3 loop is CAGLTGLNTEAFF. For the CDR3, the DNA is TGTGCCGGCTTGACAGGGTTGAACACTGAAGCTTTCTTT. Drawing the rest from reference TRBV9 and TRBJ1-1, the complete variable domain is DSGVTQTPKHLITATGQRVTLRCSPRSGDLSVYWYQQSLDQGLQFLIQYYNGEERAKGNILERFSAQQFPDLHSELNLSSLELGDSALYFCAGLTGLNTEAFFGQGTRLTVV.

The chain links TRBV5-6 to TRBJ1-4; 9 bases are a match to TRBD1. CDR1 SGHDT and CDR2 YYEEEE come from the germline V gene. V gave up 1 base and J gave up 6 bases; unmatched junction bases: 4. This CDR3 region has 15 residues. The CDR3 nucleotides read TGTGCCAGCAGCTTGTTGGGACAGGGAGATGAAAAACTGTTTTTT. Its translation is CASSLLGQGDEKLFF.

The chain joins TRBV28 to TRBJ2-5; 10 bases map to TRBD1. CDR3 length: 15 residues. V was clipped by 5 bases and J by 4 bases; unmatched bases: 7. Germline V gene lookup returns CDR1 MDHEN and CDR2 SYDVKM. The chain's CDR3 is CASSQTGGFLETQYF. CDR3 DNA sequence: TGTGCCAGCAGTCAGACAGGGGGCTTCTTAGAGACCCAGTACTTC.

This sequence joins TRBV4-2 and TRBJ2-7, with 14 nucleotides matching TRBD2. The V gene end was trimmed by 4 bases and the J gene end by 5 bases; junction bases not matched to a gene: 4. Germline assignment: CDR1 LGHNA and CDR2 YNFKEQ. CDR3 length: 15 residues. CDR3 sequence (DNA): TGTGCCAGCAGCCCGGGACTAGCGGGAGACCACGAGCAGTACTTC. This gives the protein CASSPGLAGDHEQYF.

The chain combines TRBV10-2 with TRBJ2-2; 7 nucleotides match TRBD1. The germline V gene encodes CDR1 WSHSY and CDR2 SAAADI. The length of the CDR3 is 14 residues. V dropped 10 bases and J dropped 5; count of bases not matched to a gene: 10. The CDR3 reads CATRQGSVTGELFF. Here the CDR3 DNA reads TGCGCCACCCGACAGGGAAGTGTTACCGGGGAGCTGTTTTTT.

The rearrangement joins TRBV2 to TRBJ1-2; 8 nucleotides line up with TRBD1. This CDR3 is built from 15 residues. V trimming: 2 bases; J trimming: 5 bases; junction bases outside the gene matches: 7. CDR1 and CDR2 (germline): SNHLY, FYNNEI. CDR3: CASSETGTGNYGYTF. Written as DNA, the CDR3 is TGTGCCAGCAGTGAAACCGGGACAGGAAATTATGGCTACACCTTC.

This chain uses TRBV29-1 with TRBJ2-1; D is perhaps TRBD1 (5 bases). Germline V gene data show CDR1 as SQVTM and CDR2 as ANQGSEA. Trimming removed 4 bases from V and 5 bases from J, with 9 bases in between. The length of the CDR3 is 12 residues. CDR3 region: CSVVRQNNEQFF. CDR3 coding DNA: TGCAGCGTTGTCCGACAGAACAATGAGCAGTTCTTC.

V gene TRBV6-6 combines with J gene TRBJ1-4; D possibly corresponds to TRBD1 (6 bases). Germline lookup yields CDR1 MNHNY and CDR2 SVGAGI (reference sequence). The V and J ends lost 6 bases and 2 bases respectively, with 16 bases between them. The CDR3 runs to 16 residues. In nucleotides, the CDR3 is TGTGCCAGCAGGAGATTACAGGGATCGACTAATGAAAAACTGTTTTTT. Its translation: CASRRLQGSTNEKLFF.

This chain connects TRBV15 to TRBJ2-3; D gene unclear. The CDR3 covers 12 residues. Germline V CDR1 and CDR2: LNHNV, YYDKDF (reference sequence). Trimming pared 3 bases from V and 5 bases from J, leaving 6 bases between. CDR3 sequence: CATSSRKDTQYF. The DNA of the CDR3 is TGTGCCACCAGCAGCCGTAAAGATACGCAGTATTTT. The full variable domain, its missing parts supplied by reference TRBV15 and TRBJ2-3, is DAMVIQNPRYQVTQFGKPVTLSCSQTLNHNVMYWYQQKSSQAPKLLFHYYDKDFNNEADTPDNFQSRRPNTSFCFLDIRSPGLGDTAMYLCATSSRKDTQYFGPGTRLTVL.

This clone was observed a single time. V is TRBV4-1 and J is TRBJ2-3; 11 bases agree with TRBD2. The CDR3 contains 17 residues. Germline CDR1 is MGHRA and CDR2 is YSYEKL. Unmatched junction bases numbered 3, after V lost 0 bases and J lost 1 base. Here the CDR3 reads CASSQDPGLAGTDTQYF. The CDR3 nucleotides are TGCGCCAGCAGCCAAGATCCGGGACTAGCGGGCACAGATACGCAGTATTTT.

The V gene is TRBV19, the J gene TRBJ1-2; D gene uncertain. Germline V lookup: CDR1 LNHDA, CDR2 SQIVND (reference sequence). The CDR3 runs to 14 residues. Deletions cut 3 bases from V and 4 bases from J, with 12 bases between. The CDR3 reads CASSIEVERYGYTF. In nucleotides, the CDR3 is TGTGCCAGTAGTATTGAGGTCGAGCGCTATGGCTACACCTTC.